The TCR beta chain under discussion was sequenced for a study of CD8+ T cells in alopecia areata (dated by TCRdb to the late 2010s). General notes on the study: Treated patients were enrolled in an open-label pilot trial of oral tofacitinib at 5 to 10 mg twice daily for moderate-to-severe alopecia areata. Scalp clonality was compared across normal scalp (n=4), patchy alopecia areata scalp (n=8), and alopecia totalis/universalis scalp (n=8). Tofacitinib was given for 6 to 18 months, followed by 6 months of follow-up off drug to assess delayed response and recurrence. The RNA source kit depended on sample type: the PAXgene miRNA kit for fixed scalp, the miRNeasy kit for PBMCs, and the RNeasy kit for mouse skin. Patients on tofacitinib were biopsied at baseline and after 4 and 24 weeks of treatment, and several of the patients also had a later scalp biopsy. The study used high-throughput TCRbeta sequencing to examine T cell clonal expansion in alopecia areata, in both the C3H/HeJ mouse model and human patients. The SALT score, which quantifies the percentage of affected scalp surface area, was used to measure disease severity in treated patients. In humans, TCRbeta sequencing was performed on scalp tissue and on sorted CD4+ and CD8+ peripheral blood T cells from healthy controls and from patients with patchy or totalis/universalis alopecia areata. TCRbeta CDR3 regions were amplified by immunoSEQ multiplex PCR with 35 Vbeta forward and 13 Jbeta reverse primers.

Overall study results and their limits: Lesional scalp, especially in alopecia totalis/universalis, showed higher clonality and more expanded CD8+ clones than normal scalp, suggesting antigenic drive. Because the treated cohort was small and had just a single nonresponder, larger studies are needed to establish links between baseline CD8+ expansion and response. Tofacitinib significantly lowered scalp clonality and the number of expanded CD8+ clones among the top 100 scalp clones. Scalp TCR repertoire analysis is complicated because resident alphabeta T cells in normal human skin are also sequenced, whereas mouse skin is dominated by gammadelta T cells. Shared TCR sequences between patients were less evident than in mice, which may be partly attributable to HLA diversity in the patient population. Many expanded lesional clones persisted in scalp and blood during tofacitinib treatment, which may partly explain relapse after stopping treatment.

To note about this clone: No antigen is known for it. Base qualities are not recorded, but no much larger clone differs from it by a single base.

This specimen's time point label, per the study, means: around 4 weeks on oral tofacitinib. This specimen's treatment or condition label, per the study, means: oral pan-JAK inhibitor, 5-10 mg twice daily. From alopecia areata patients, peripheral blood was collected along with lesional scalp punch biopsies. After PBMCs were isolated by density centrifugation and stained for CD3, CD4 and CD8, a FACSAria was used to sort CD4+ and CD8+ T cells. The library was obtained by the immunoSEQ multiplex PCR assay. To provide template for TCR sequencing, every sample had RNA extracted and reverse transcribed into cDNA. SuperScript III was used for first-strand cDNA synthesis, primed with a 2:1 mix of oligo-dT and random hexamers. A synthetic immune receptor repertoire was used to assess amplification bias, and residual bias was removed computationally. Per the authors' processing: Raw reads were preprocessed to remove errors, and CDR3 was defined by IMGT conventions from the conserved cysteine to phenylalanine. To get clonality, Shannon entropy was normalized by log2 of the number of productive unique TCRs and the result was subtracted from 1. CD4 or CD8 identity of scalp clones was inferred by cross-referencing scalp TCRbeta sequences with sorted blood CD4 and CD8 repertoires. This immuneACCESS table, as held by TCRdb, lists in-frame sequences with V and J called but not all clones. Of the missing ones, under half trace to an unresolved V gene in checked studies; the others have no known cause. V and J calls and clone size follow that table, whereas D and trimming were derived from the DNA. The sample table contains 120,000 to 150,000 clones; only one count was recorded for about 86% of them. Approximately 13% of the sample is in the top ten clones.

The clonotype was recovered from a human donor with alopecia areata. The input for sequencing was CD8+ T cells sorted from blood, taken at week 4, from a patient treated with tofacitinib.

This receptor has the CDR3 CATSVLQATYEQYF. The sequenced DNA is TGTGCCACCTCGGTTCTACAGGCGACCTACGAGCAGTACTTC. In this chain, TRBV6-5 is recombined with TRBJ2-7; a weak D assignment points to TRBD1 (5 bases agree). CDR1 and CDR2 are read off the germline V gene as MNHEY and SVGAGI. Measured from the cysteine to the phenylalanine, the CDR3 is 14 residues long. The kept DNA is CDR3 alone, 42 bases in frame from the first base. The V and J ends are trimmed by 10 bases and 2 bases, leaving 18 bases between them.